This record looks at one T cell receptor (beta chain) sequence and its context. CD45RO-negative, CCR7-selected cells formed the naive CD8 fraction, which excluded terminally differentiated effector memory CD45RA+ cells. Germline loops: CDR1 MNHEY, CDR2 SMNVEV (reference sequence). This CDR3 comprises 13 residues. Trimming removed 9 bases from V and 3 bases from J; junction bases left unmatched: 7. The repertoire was sequenced with immunoSEQ multiplex PCR; TCRdb's copy has only in-frame clones and lacks some. This sample has roughly 650,000 clones, with roughly 95% found just once. This sample is part of a study of shared clonotypes between healthy human individuals.

The chain couples TRBV27 to TRBJ2-7; 8 bases are a match to TRBD1. The origin of this receptor is a woman aged 25 to 39 in good health. What was sequenced was naive CD8+ T cells sorted from blood. This CDR3 is CASRTGTGYEQYF. CDR3 DNA sequence: TGTGCCAGTAGGACCGGGACAGGCTACGAGCAGTACTTC.